This T cell receptor beta chain was identified in a study of blood T cell repertoires in COVID-19. Germline V gene data show CDR1 as MNHEY and CDR2 as SMNVEV (reference sequence). V shed 5 bases and J 11 bases; nucleotides not matched to a gene: 6. There are 11 residues in the CDR3. Profiling relied on immunoSEQ multiplex PCR, and the TCRdb table lists in-frame clones only, not all of them. The table lists some 100,000 clones, roughly 84% of them singletons. This TCR derives from a human donor in a cohort sampled during active COVID-19. V and J are TRBV27 and TRBJ2-7; 7 bases are shared with TRBD1. Sequencing was done on a sample of peripheral blood. DNA of the CDR3: TGTGCCAGCAGTAGGGGACAGTCGGAGTACTTC. This translates into CASSRGQSEYF.